The 10 T cell receptor beta chains in this list originate from one sample, sequenced in a study of cytomegalovirus exposure and HLA in healthy donors. Researchers ran the PCR with 60 Vbeta and 13 Jbeta primers. Sequencing used immunoSEQ multiplex PCR; TCRdb keeps in-frame clones, though not all of them. The sample lists approximately 160,000 clones, over 80% seen once, with roughly 4.3% in the top ten. The sequencing sample was made of PBMCs. The receptors here all came from a man aged 50-60 years in good health and CMV-seropositive.

This clone has a single count. V is TRBV6-5 and J is TRBJ2-7; TRBD2 matches at 8 bases. CDR1 and CDR2 from the germline V gene are MNHEY and SVGAGI. The CDR3 has 14 amino acids. Losses at the gene ends were 5 bases for V and 3 bases for J; bases not matched to a gene: 6. CDR3 region: CASSRAGGIYEQYF. DNA of the CDR3: TGTGCCAGCAGTCGGGCGGGGGGTATCTACGAGCAGTACTTC.

This clone was counted only a few times. The V gene is TRBV29-1, the J gene TRBJ1-2; 9 bases align to TRBD1. This CDR3 has 15 residues. J lost 5 bases, V lost 7 bases, and 14 bases had no gene match. Germline lookup yields CDR1 SQVTM and CDR2 ANQGSEA. CDR3 DNA sequence: TGCAGCGGATGGACAGGGGATCCTACGATGTATGGCTACACCTTC. As protein: CSGWTGDPTMYGYTF. The full variable domain, its missing parts supplied by reference TRBV29-1 and TRBJ1-2, is SAVISQKPSRDICQRGTSLTIQCQVDSQVTMMFWYRQQPGQSLTLIATANQGSEATYESGFVIDKFPISRPNLTFSTLTVSNMSPEDSSIYLCSGWTGDPTMYGYTFGSGTRLTVV.

The gene calls are TRBV14 and TRBJ2-5; D not resolved. The ends were cut back, 4 bases at V and 4 bases at J, with 7 bases in the middle. The CDR3 runs to 12 residues. Germline loops: CDR1 SGHDN, CDR2 FVKESK. CDR3 sequence: CASSRQVETQYF. Written as DNA, the CDR3 is TGTGCCAGCAGCCGTCAGGTAGAGACCCAGTACTTC.

The rearrangement links TRBV5-6 to TRBJ2-3; 9 bases line up with TRBD1. Germline V CDR1 and CDR2: SGHDT, YYEEEE. The V and J ends lost 2 bases and 9 bases, in that order; junction bases with no gene match: 7. The length of the CDR3 is 14 residues. For the CDR3, the DNA is TGTGCCAGCAGCTTTGGACAGGGGTTCGGCACGCAGTATTTT. It translates to CASSFGQGFGTQYF.

V gene TRBV19 combines with J gene TRBJ2-3; 9 bases match TRBD1. Germline V lookup: CDR1 LNHDA, CDR2 SQIVND (reference sequence). After removal of 6 bases from V and 1 base from J, the junction contained 5 bases not matched to a gene. This CDR3 comprises 15 residues. This chain's CDR3 is CASRRGQGGTDTQYF. The CDR3 region has the DNA TGTGCCAGTAGACGGGGACAGGGTGGCACAGATACGCAGTATTTT.

This clone was observed a handful of times. The chain carries TRBV10-3 and TRBJ2-7; 10 nucleotides match TRBD2. The CDR3 consists of 14 residues. The germline CDR1 and CDR2 sequences are ENHRY and SYGVKD. V was clipped by 4 bases and J by 1 base; unmatched bases: 1. The CDR3 region is CAISGLAGSYEQYF. CDR3 in DNA: TGTGCCATCAGTGGACTAGCGGGTTCCTACGAGCAGTACTTC.

The rearrangement links TRBV4-2 to TRBJ2-1; 7 bases agree with TRBD1. The CDR3 is made up of 16 amino acids. Germline V gene sequence: CDR1 LGHNA, CDR2 YNFKEQ. With 0 bases clipped from V and 2 bases from J, the junction kept 4 bases outside the gene matches. In DNA form, the CDR3 reads TGTGCCAGCAGCCAAGATCCGCAGGGGGCCTACAATGAGCAGTTCTTC. Encoded protein: CASSQDPQGAYNEQFF.

This rearrangement joins TRBV6-5 to TRBJ1-1, with TRBD1 as a possible D gene (5 bases). This CDR3 is built from 12 residues. Germline V CDR1 and CDR2: MNHEY, SVGAGI. Trimming took 10 bases from V and 5 from J, leaving 14 bases between them. Written as DNA, the CDR3 is TGTGCCATCGCCGGGACTTTGACTGAAGCTTTCTTT. It is translated as CAIAGTLTEAFF.

V and J are TRBV4-3 and TRBJ2-3; 12 bases line up with TRBD2. This CDR3 is 16 amino acids long. The V gene end was trimmed by 5 bases and the J gene end by 2 bases; junction bases not matched to a gene: 5. Germline values: CDR1 LGHNA, CDR2 YSLEER. The CDR3 loop is CASSYGLAGSTDTQYF. The CDR3 coding sequence is TGCGCCAGCAGCTATGGACTAGCGGGGTCCACAGATACGCAGTATTTT.

CDR3 DNA: TGTGCCAACCAAAGGGGGCGCTTCTCTGAAGCTTTCTTT. Its translation is CANQRGRFSEAFF. The chain links TRBV27 to TRBJ1-1, with TRBD1 matching 7 bases. Germline V gene sequence: CDR1 MNHEY, CDR2 SMNVEV (reference sequence). After removal of 10 bases from V and 6 bases from J, the junction contained 11 bases not matched to a gene. The CDR3 has 13 residues.